This T cell receptor beta chain was captured in a study of shared T cell receptors in the human thymus. The repertoire was sequenced with immunoSEQ multiplex PCR; TCRdb's copy has only in-frame clones and lacks some. The repertoire holds more than 550,000 clones, with approximately 83% as singletons. The CDR3 extends over 17 amino acids. V lost 6 bases and J lost 0; bases outside the gene matches: 13. Germline CDR1 and CDR2: MNHEY and SMNVEV (reference sequence). These sequences were also reported in another study, on human thymus T cells. As reported in that work: In corrective heart surgery, resections were taken, and these provided the thymus tissue. Within thymic and blood repertoires, V and J gene usage appeared to be biased.

This sequence originates from a girl under two years old with a congenital heart defect. The sample was thymocytes. This chain connects TRBV27 to TRBJ2-7, with TRBD2 identical over 8 bases. CDR3 nucleotides: TGTGCCAGCAGGTCCTCCTTACTAGCGGAGAGCTCCTACGAGCAGTACTTC. As protein: CASRSSLLAESSYEQYF.